A single sample is the source of the 9 T cell receptor beta chains below, sequenced in a study of CD8+ T cells in alopecia areata. Treatment denoted: oral pan-JAK inhibitor, 5-10 mg twice daily. Sequencing relied on a cDNA template that was reverse transcribed from extracted RNA. TCRdb keeps only in-frame clones here, not all; method: immunoSEQ multiplex PCR. The sample contains some 190,000 clones, 51% of which appear only once. The material was CD8+ T cells sorted from blood, obtained at roughly week 53, from a patient treated with tofacitinib. All receptors come from a human donor with alopecia areata.

The V gene is TRBV29-1, the J gene TRBJ1-2, with a possible D match to TRBD1 (5 bases). CDR3 length: 11 amino acids. V gave up 5 bases and J gave up 3 bases, with 7 bases separating them. Germline-derived CDR1 and CDR2 are SQVTM and ANQGSEA. The CDR3 nucleotides are TGCAGCGTTCCGACAGACTATGGCTACACCTTC. Encoded protein: CSVPTDYGYTF.

The chain recombines TRBV5-1 with TRBJ2-7, with D tentatively TRBD1 or TRBD2 (5 bases each). Per germline, CDR1 SGHRS and CDR2 YFSETQ. The CDR3 has 14 residues. V lost 0 bases, J lost 2 bases, and 9 bases lay in between. CDR3 amino acids: CASSLGDGPYEQYF. The DNA for the CDR3 is TGCGCCAGCAGCTTGGGGGACGGGCCCTACGAGCAGTACTTC. Full variable domain (rest looked up from reference TRBV5-1 and TRBJ2-7): KAGVTQTPRYLIKTRGQQVTLSCSPISGHRSVSWYQQTPGQGLQFLFEYFSETQRNKGNFPGRFSGRQFSNSRSEMNVSTLELGDSALYLCASSLGDGPYEQYFGPGTRLTVT.

This clone has only one observation. The chain uses TRBV30 and TRBJ2-1; D gene ambiguous. The CDR3 spans 13 residues. Deletions cut 2 bases from V and 2 bases from J, with 7 bases between. The V gene's germline CDR1 is GTSNPN and CDR2 SVGIG (reference sequence). The CDR3 sequence is CAWSLGTYNEQFF. CDR3 nucleotides: TGTGCCTGGAGTCTGGGGACCTACAATGAGCAGTTCTTC. The entire variable domain, with the rest obtained from reference TRBV30 and TRBJ2-1, is as follows: SQTIHQWPATLVQPVGSPLSLECTVEGTSNPNLYWYRQAAGRGLQLLFYSVGIGQISSEVPQNLSASRPQDRQFILSSKKLLLSDSGFYLCAWSLGTYNEQFFGPGTRLTVL.

CDR3 protein: CASSDRVIQETQYF. The CDR3 nucleotides read TGTGCCAGCAGTGACAGAGTCATACAAGAGACCCAGTACTTC. V usage is TRBV25-1 and J usage is TRBJ2-5; D unresolved. There are 14 residues in the CDR3. V shed 3 bases and J shed 2 bases, with 10 bases lying between them. Germline CDR1 and CDR2: MGHDK and SYGVNS.

This clone was counted between two and nine times. The chain recombines TRBV5-4 with TRBJ2-3, with D hard to call. CDR1 is SGHNT and CDR2 is YYREEE in the germline V gene (reference sequence). The CDR3 contains 11 residues. The V and J ends lost 3 bases and 5 bases respectively, with 4 bases between them. CDR3 sequence (DNA): TGTGCCAGCAGCTCCATAGATACGCAGTATTTT. Encoded protein: CASSSIDTQYF.

The rearrangement joins TRBV6-5 to TRBJ2-1; 7 bases align to TRBD2. Germline loops: CDR1 MNHEY, CDR2 SVGAGI. CDR3 length: 11 residues. V dropped 5 bases and J dropped 10; count of bases not matched to a gene: 2. CDR3 nucleotides: TGTGCCAGCAGTGGGAGGGGAGAGCAGTTCTTC. Translation gives CASSGRGEQFF.

V usage is TRBV2 and J usage is TRBJ2-5, with D uncertain. Trimming took 4 bases from V and 5 from J, leaving 8 bases between them. CDR3 length: 12 residues. CDR1 is SNHLY and CDR2 is FYNNEI in the germline V gene. Here the CDR3 DNA reads TGTGCCAGCAGTGCCCTTGGGGAGACCCAGTACTTC. Amino acids: CASSALGETQYF.

CDR3 loop: CASSGLRVAGDQETQYF. CDR3 coding DNA: TGTGCCAGCAGTGGACTCCGGGTAGCGGGGGACCAAGAGACCCAGTACTTC. This chain connects TRBV25-1 to TRBJ2-5; 9 positions match TRBD2. V was clipped by 4 bases and J by 0 bases; unmatched bases: 9. The CDR3 extends over 17 amino acids. Germline V CDR1 and CDR2: MGHDK, SYGVNS.

J is TRBJ2-5 and V is TRBV18; perhaps TRBD1 as D (6 bases). CDR1 is KGHSH, CDR2 LQKENI, per germline. Trimming pared 5 bases from V and 7 bases from J, leaving 14 bases between. The CDR3 runs 13 residues. CDR3 coding DNA: TGTGCCAGCTCAGAGGGGCCACAGGGGACCCAGTACTTC. This codes for CASSEGPQGTQYF.